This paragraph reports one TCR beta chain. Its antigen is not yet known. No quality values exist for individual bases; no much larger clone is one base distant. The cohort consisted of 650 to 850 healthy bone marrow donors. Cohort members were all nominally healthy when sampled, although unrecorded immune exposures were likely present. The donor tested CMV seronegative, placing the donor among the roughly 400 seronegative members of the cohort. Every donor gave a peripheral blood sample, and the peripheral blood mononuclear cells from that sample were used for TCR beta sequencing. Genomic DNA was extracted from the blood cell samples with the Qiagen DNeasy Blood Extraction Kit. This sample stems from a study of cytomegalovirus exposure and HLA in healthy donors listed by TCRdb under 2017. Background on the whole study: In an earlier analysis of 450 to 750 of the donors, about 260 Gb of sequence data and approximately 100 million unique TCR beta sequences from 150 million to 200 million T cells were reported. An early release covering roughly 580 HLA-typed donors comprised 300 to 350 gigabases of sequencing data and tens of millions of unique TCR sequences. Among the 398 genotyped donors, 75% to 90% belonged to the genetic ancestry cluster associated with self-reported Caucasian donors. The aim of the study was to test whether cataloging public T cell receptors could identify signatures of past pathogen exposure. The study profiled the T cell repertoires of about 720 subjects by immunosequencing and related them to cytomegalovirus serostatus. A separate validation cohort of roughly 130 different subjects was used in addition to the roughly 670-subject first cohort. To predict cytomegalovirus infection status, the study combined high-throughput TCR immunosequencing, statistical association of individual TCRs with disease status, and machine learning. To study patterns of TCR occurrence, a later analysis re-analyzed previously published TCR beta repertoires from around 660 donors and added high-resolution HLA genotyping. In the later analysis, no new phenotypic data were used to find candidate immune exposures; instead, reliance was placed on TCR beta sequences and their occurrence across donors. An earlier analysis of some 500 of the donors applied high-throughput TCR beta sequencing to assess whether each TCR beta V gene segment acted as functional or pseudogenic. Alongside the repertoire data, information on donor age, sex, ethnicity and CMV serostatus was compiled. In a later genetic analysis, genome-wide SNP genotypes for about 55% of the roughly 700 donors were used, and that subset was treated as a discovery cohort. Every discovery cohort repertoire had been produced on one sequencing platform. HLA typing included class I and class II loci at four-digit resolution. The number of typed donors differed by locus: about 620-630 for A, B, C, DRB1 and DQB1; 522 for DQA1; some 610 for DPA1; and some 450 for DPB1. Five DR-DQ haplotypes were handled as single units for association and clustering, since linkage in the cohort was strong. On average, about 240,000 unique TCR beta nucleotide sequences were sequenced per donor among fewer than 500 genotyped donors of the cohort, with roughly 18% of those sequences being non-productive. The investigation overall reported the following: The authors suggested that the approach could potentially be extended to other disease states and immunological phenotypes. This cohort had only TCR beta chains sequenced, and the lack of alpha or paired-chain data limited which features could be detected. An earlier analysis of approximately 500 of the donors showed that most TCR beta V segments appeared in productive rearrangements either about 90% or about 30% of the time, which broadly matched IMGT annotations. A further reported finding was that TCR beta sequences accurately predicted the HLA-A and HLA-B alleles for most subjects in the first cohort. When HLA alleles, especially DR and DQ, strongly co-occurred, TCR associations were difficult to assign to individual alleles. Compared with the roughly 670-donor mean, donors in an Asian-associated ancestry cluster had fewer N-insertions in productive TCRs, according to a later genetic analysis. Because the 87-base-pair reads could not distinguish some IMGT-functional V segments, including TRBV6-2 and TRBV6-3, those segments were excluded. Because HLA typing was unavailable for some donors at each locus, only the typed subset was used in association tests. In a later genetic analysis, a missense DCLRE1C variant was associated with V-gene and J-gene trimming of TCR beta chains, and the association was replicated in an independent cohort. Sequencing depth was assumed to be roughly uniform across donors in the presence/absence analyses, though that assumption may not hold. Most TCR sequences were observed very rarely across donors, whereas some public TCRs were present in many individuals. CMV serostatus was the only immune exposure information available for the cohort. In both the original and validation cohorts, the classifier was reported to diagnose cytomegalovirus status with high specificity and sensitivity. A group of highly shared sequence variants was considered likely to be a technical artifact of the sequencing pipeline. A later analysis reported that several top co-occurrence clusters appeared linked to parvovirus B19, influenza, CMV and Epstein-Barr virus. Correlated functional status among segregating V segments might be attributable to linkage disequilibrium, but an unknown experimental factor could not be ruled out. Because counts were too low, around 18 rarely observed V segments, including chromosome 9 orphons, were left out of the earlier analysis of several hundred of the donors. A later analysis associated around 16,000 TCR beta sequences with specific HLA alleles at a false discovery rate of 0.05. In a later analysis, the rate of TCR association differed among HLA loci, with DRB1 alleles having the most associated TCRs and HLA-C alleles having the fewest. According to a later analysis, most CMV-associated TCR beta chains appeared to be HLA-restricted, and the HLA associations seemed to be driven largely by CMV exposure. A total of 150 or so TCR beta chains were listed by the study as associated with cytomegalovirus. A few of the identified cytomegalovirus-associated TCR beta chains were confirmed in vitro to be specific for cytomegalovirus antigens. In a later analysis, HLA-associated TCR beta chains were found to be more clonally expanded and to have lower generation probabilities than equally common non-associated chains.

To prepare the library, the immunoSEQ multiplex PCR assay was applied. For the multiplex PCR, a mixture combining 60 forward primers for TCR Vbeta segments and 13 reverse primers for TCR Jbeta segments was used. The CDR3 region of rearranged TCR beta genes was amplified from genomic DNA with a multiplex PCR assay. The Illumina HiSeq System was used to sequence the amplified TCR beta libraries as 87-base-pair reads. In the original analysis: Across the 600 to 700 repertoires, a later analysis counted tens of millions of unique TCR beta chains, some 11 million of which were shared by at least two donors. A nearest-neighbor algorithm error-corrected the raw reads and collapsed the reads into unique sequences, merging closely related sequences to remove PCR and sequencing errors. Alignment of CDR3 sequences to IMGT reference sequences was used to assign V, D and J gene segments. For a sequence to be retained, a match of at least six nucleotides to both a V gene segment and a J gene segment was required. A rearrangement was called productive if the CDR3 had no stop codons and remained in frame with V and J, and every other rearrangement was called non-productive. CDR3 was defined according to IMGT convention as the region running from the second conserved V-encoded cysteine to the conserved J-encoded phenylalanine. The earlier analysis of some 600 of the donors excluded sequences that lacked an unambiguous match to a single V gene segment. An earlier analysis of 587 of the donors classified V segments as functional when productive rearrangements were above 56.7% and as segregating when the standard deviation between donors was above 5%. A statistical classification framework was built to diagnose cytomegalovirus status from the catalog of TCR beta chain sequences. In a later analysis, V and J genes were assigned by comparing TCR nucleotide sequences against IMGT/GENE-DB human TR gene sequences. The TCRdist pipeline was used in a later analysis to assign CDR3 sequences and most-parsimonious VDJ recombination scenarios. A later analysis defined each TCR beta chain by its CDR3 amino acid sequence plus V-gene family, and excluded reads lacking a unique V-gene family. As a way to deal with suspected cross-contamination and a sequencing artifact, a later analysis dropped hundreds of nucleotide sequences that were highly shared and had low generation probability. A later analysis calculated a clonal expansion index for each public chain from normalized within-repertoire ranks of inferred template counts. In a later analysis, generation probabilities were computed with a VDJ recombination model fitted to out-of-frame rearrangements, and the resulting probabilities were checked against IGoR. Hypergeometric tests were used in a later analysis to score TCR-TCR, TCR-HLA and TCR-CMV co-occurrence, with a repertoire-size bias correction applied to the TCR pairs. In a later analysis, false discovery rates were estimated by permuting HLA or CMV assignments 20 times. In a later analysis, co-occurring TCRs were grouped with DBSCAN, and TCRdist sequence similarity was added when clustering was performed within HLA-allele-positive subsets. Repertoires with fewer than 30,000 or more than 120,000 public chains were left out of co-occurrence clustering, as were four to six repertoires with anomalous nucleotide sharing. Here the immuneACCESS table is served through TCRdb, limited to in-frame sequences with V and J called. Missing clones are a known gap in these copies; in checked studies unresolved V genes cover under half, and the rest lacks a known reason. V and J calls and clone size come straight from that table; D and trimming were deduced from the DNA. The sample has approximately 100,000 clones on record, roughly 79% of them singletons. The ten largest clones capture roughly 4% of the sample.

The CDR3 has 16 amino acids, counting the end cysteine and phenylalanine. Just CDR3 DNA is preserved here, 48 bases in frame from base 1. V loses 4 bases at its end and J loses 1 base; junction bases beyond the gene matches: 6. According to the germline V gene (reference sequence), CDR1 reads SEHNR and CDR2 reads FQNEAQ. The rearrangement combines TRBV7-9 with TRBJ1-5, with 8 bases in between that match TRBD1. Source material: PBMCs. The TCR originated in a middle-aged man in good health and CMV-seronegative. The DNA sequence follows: TGTGCCAGCAGCTCCGGACAGGGAGGAAGCAATCAGCCCCAGCATTTT. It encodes CASSSGQGGSNQPQHF.